This is a list of T cell receptor beta chains from one sample in a study of human thymus T cells. Produced via immunoSEQ multiplex PCR; TCRdb's table is partial and in-frame only. The sample has some 130,000 clones, about 95% seen once; the top ten hold 0.02% to 0.03%. Sequences were obtained from thymus tissue. Receptors originate from a boy younger than two with a congenital heart defect but otherwise immunologically healthy. Each CDR3 is given with its conserved first and last residue. Fields, in order: clone size, J gene, V gene, D gene, CDR3 DNA, CDR3 protein. A D gene is named only where the DNA matches it firmly. Clone size appears in some rows only: once, few, many, or a class for an expanded clone.

clone_size: .
j_call: TRBJ2-2
v_call: TRBV4-3
d_call: .
cdr3_nt: TGCGCCAGCAGCTCGAACACCGGGGAGCTGTTTTTT
cdr3_aa: CASSSNTGELFF

clone_size: .
j_call: TRBJ1-2
v_call: TRBV6-5
d_call: .
cdr3_nt: TGTGCCAGCAGCCCCGAGCGAGGTCTCTACACCTTC
cdr3_aa: CASSPERGLYTF

clone_size: once
j_call: TRBJ1-2
v_call: TRBV5-6
d_call: .
cdr3_nt: TGTGCCAGCAGCTGCGGACGGGGCGGGGGTAACTATGGCTACACCTTC
cdr3_aa: CASSCGRGGGNYGYTF

clone_size: .
j_call: TRBJ1-1
v_call: TRBV18
d_call: .
cdr3_nt: TGTGCCAGCTCACCCCCCGGAAGGGGAACTGAAGCTTTCTTT
cdr3_aa: CASSPPGRGTEAFF

clone_size: .
j_call: TRBJ1-3
v_call: TRBV7-2
d_call: TRBD1
cdr3_nt: TGTGCCAGCAGCTTAGACAGGGGCTCTGGAAACACCATATATTTT
cdr3_aa: CASSLDRGSGNTIYF

clone_size: .
j_call: TRBJ2-5
v_call: TRBV4-3
d_call: TRBD2
cdr3_nt: TGCGCCAGCAGCCCACTACCCCAGAGCGGGACTAACCAAGAGACCCAGTACTTC
cdr3_aa: CASSPLPQSGTNQETQYF

clone_size: .
j_call: TRBJ1-2
v_call: TRBV4-1
d_call: TRBD1
cdr3_nt: TGCGCCAGCAGCCAGGATGGACAGGGGGGAAGCTATGGCTACACCTTC
cdr3_aa: CASSQDGQGGSYGYTF

clone_size: .
j_call: TRBJ2-1
v_call: TRBV11-3
d_call: .
cdr3_nt: TGTGCCAGCGGCCCTCCCCTGACATTTAGACCCGGGGAGAAGCAGTTCTTC
cdr3_aa: CASGPPLTFRPGEKQFF

clone_size: few
j_call: TRBJ2-3
v_call: TRBV2
d_call: .
cdr3_nt: TGTGCCAGTACCGTACGGGATACGCAGTATTTT
cdr3_aa: CASTVRDTQYF

clone_size: .
j_call: TRBJ1-2
v_call: TRBV29-1
d_call: TRBD1
cdr3_nt: TGCAGCGTTAGACAGGGGGCAGCAGCCGGCTACACCTTC
cdr3_aa: CSVRQGAAAGYTF

clone_size: .
j_call: TRBJ1-4
v_call: TRBV4-1
d_call: TRBD1
cdr3_nt: TGCGCCAGCAGTGTAAAGGACAGGGCAAATGAAAAACTGTTTTTT
cdr3_aa: CASSVKDRANEKLFF

clone_size: .
j_call: TRBJ2-7
v_call: TRBV5-6
d_call: .
cdr3_nt: TGTGCCAGCAGCTTGGACGGCTGGAGGGAGCAGTACTTC
cdr3_aa: CASSLDGWREQYF

clone_size: .
j_call: TRBJ1-5
v_call: TRBV28
d_call: .
cdr3_nt: TGTGCCAGCAGCCCCAGGGACCTCAATCAGCCCCAGCATTTT
cdr3_aa: CASSPRDLNQPQHF

clone_size: .
j_call: TRBJ2-2
v_call: TRBV7-2
d_call: TRBD2
cdr3_nt: TGTGCCAGCAGGTTGCCTAGCGGGGGGGCCGCCGGGGAGCTGTTTTTT
cdr3_aa: CASRLPSGGAAGELFF

clone_size: .
j_call: TRBJ2-7
v_call: TRBV29-1
d_call: .
cdr3_nt: TGCAGCGTTGCCCGACAGGGAATGGGAGGCGAGCAGTACTTC
cdr3_aa: CSVARQGMGGEQYF